One sample yielded the 10 T cell receptor beta chains listed below, sequenced in a study of cytomegalovirus exposure and HLA in healthy donors. The PCR ran on 60 Vbeta and 13 Jbeta primers. TCRdb's copy holds only in-frame clones and misses some; the assay was immunoSEQ multiplex PCR. The sample includes approximately 73,000 clones, about 60% of them seen just once. The sequenced sample consisted of PBMCs. These receptors all come from a man aged 30 to 39 in good health and CMV-seropositive.

The chain carries TRBV6-1 and TRBJ2-7, with 11 bases aligning to TRBD1. Germline V lookup: CDR1 MNHNS, CDR2 SASEGT. V lost 6 bases, J lost 1 base, and 5 bases stayed unmatched. The CDR3 loop spans 15 amino acids. The CDR3 DNA reads as TGTGCCAGCAGGTCCGGGACAGGGGGGTCCTACGAGCAGTACTTC. Its translation: CASRSGTGGSYEQYF.

The chain couples TRBV29-1 to TRBJ2-5, with TRBD2 matching over 7 bases. The CDR3 is 15 amino acids. V dropped 7 bases and J dropped 5; count of bases not matched to a gene: 16. The V gene's germline CDR1 is SQVTM and CDR2 ANQGSEA. CDR3 sequence reads: CSARRASGGRETQYF. In DNA form, the CDR3 reads TGCAGCGCTCGAAGGGCTAGCGGAGGGAGGGAGACCCAGTACTTC.

The chain recombines TRBV5-1 with TRBJ1-1, with unresolved D. CDR1 is SGHRS and CDR2 is YFSETQ in the germline V gene. V lost 0 bases and J lost 1, with 7 bases in between. The CDR3 totals 14 residues. The CDR3 here is CASSLASENTEAFF. The DNA for the CDR3 is TGCGCCAGCAGCTTGGCCTCAGAGAACACTGAAGCTTTCTTT.

The rearrangement uses TRBV28 and TRBJ2-3; 7 nucleotides line up with TRBD2. Germline loops: CDR1 MDHEN, CDR2 SYDVKM. After removal of 8 bases from V and 2 bases from J, the junction contained 4 bases not matched to a gene. CDR3 length: 13 residues. The CDR3, as DNA: TGTGCCAGCTTAGCGGGCTCCACAGATACGCAGTATTTT. Its protein is CASLAGSTDTQYF.

V usage is TRBV30 and J usage is TRBJ2-3; D is possibly TRBD1 (6 bases). The CDR3 is 14 amino acids. The germline CDR1 and CDR2 sequences are GTSNPN and SVGIG (reference sequence). With 5 bases removed from V and 0 bases from J, the gap between germline ends came to 12 bases. CDR3 sequence (DNA): TGTGCCTGGGATGGGGGCATAAGCACAGATACGCAGTATTTT. As protein: CAWDGGISTDTQYF.

The rearrangement uses TRBV7-3 and TRBJ2-3; the D gene is possibly TRBD2 (5 bases). V lost 6 bases and J lost 2, with 12 bases in between. CDR3 length equals 14 residues. CDR1 and CDR2 (germline): SGHTA, FQGTGA. The CDR3 region has the DNA TGTGCCAGCAGGCTCTCTAGCAACACAGATACGCAGTATTTT. As protein: CASRLSSNTDTQYF.

The chain employs TRBV19 and TRBJ1-6; D not resolved. The CDR3 is 12 amino acids. The germline V gene encodes CDR1 LNHDA and CDR2 SQIVND (reference sequence). Trimming removed 4 bases from V and 8 bases from J, with 6 bases in between. The CDR3 DNA reads as TGTGCCAGTAGTACAGTGGATTCACCCCTCCACTTT. This gives the protein CASSTVDSPLHF.

Written as DNA, the CDR3 is TGCGCCAGCAGCCAAGAAGTGGCAGTCTCCGAGCAGTACTTC. It is translated as CASSQEVAVSEQYF. V gene TRBV4-1 combines with J gene TRBJ2-7; D gene uncertain. V gave up 0 bases and J gave up 6 bases, with 12 bases separating them. The CDR3 is 14 amino acids. Germline assignment: CDR1 MGHRA and CDR2 YSYEKL.

This clone was picked up a small number of times. The chain is built from TRBV9 and TRBJ2-7, with D tentatively TRBD2 (7 bases). CDR1 and CDR2 from the germline V gene are SGDLS and YYNGEE. This CDR3 has 13 residues. V gave up 7 bases and J gave up 4 bases, with 15 bases separating them. The DNA of the CDR3 is TGTGCCAGCTCTCCGGGGGGCTTTTACGAGCAGTACTTC. This encodes CASSPGGFYEQYF.

The CDR3 sequence is CASSLDITDRVRYGYTF. The CDR3 region has the DNA TGCGCCAGCAGCTTGGATATAACGGACAGGGTGAGATATGGCTACACCTTC. The genes are TRBV5-1 and TRBJ1-2; TRBD1 aligns across 8 bases. The germline V gene has CDR1 SGHRS and CDR2 YFSETQ. Trimming cost V 0 bases and J 5 bases; bases outside gene matches: 12. The CDR3 loop spans 17 amino acids.